The present T cell receptor (beta chain) was sequenced within a study of T cell changes during pregnancy in multiple sclerosis. Only in-frame clones appear in the TCRdb table, and some are missing; sequencing was by immunoSEQ multiplex PCR. The data show tens of thousands of clones, roughly 91% seen once. Trimming left V 0 bases short and J 7 bases short, with 22 bases between. This CDR3 has 18 amino acids. Germline V gene lookup returns CDR1 SGDLS and CDR2 YYNGEE. The specimen was peripheral blood, collected in the second trimester of pregnancy. The V and J genes are TRBV9 and TRBJ1-4; a possible D gene is TRBD1 (5 bases). The clonotype originates from a female donor with multiple sclerosis, enrolled in a pregnancy study. As DNA, the CDR3 is TGTGCCAGCAGCGTAGAGGGGAGGGCCTACGATCGGGGTGAAAAACTGTTTTTT. Amino acids: CASSVEGRAYDRGEKLFF.